These 15 T cell receptor beta chains share one sample of origin, sequenced in a study of cytomegalovirus exposure and HLA in healthy donors. The PCR employed 60 Vbeta primers together with 13 Jbeta primers. TCRdb's copy holds only in-frame clones and misses some; the assay was immunoSEQ multiplex PCR. The sample has some 87,000 clones, just under 70% seen once. The specimen sequenced was PBMCs. The receptors shown here come from a woman in her 50s in good health and CMV-seropositive.

The chain combines TRBV7-9 with TRBJ2-1, with 12 positions matching TRBD2. The germline CDR1 and CDR2 sequences are SEHNR and FQNEAQ (reference sequence). The CDR3 contains 17 residues. V gave up 5 bases and J gave up 5 bases; unmatched junction bases: 10. The DNA of the CDR3 is TGTGCCAGCAGCCCACTTACGACTAGCGGGAGCCACAATGAGCAGTTCTTC. Protein product: CASSPLTTSGSHNEQFF.

This clone was seen more than once but under ten times. The rearrangement joins TRBV7-9 to TRBJ1-1; no firm D call. The CDR3 consists of 13 residues. V was pared by 4 bases and J by 2 bases, with 8 bases between. The V gene's germline CDR1 is SEHNR and CDR2 FQNEAQ (reference sequence). Here the CDR3 reads CASSSSGNTEAFF. The DNA for the CDR3 is TGTGCCAGCAGCTCATCAGGAAACACTGAAGCTTTCTTT. Supplemented by reference TRBV7-9 and TRBJ1-1, the full variable domain reads DTGVSQNPRHKITKRGQNVTFRCDPISEHNRLYWYRQTLGQGPEFLTYFQNEAQLEKSRLLSDRFSAERPKGSFSTLEIQRTEQGDSAMYLCASSSSGNTEAFFGQGTRLTVV.

The chain couples TRBV28 to TRBJ1-2; D is perhaps TRBD1 (6 bases). Trimming took off 7 bases at V and 3 bases at J, with 9 bases between the two ends. This CDR3 has 12 amino acids. Germline V gives CDR1 MDHEN, CDR2 SYDVKM. The CDR3 region is CASTGVDYGYTF. In nucleotides, the CDR3 is TGTGCCAGCACAGGGGTTGACTATGGCTACACCTTC.

The chain combines TRBV18 with TRBJ2-5, with D perhaps TRBD2 (5 bases). CDR1 and CDR2 from the germline V gene are KGHSH and LQKENI. There are 12 residues in the CDR3. Trimming removed 4 bases from V and 3 bases from J, with 6 bases in between. CDR3 in amino acids: CASSRGKETQYF. CDR3 sequence (DNA): TGTGCCAGCTCACGAGGGAAAGAGACCCAGTACTTC.

A word on this clone: This specimen includes other DNA sequences encoding the same CDR3. V usage is TRBV28 and J usage is TRBJ2-7, with 10 bases identical to TRBD2. V lost 6 bases to trimming and J lost 0 bases; unmatched junction nucleotides: 2. Germline loops: CDR1 MDHEN, CDR2 SYDVKM. The CDR3 runs 14 residues. The CDR3: CASSLAGDSYEQYF. CDR3 sequence (DNA): TGTGCCAGCAGCCTAGCGGGAGACTCCTACGAGCAGTACTTC.

In its sample, this clone was seen once. The V and J genes are TRBV2 and TRBJ2-7; a possible D gene is TRBD2 (5 bases). CDR3 length: 12 residues. From germline, CDR1 is SNHLY and CDR2 FYNNEI. Trimming took 8 bases from V and 2 from J, leaving 10 bases between them. The CDR3 bases are TGTGCCAGCCGAGGAGGCCCCTACGAGCAGTACTTC. Protein product: CASRGGPYEQYF.

The chain joins TRBV7-7 to TRBJ2-1; no clear D gene. The CDR3 spans 13 residues. Germline V gene lookup returns CDR1 SSHAT and CDR2 FNYEAQ (reference sequence). Trimming took 4 bases from V and 7 from J, leaving 11 bases between them. CDR3 in amino acids: CASSSGRWNEQFF. Here the CDR3 DNA reads TGTGCCAGCAGCTCGGGTAGATGGAATGAGCAGTTCTTC.

V gene TRBV23-1 combines with J gene TRBJ2-7, with TRBD1 identical over 9 bases. TRBV23-1 is an ORF for which the function is uncertain. The ends lost 5 bases at V and 2 bases at J; junction bases unmatched: 4. This CDR3 is 14 amino acids long. The DNA of the CDR3 is TGCGCCAGCAGTTCGGGACAGGGTACCTACGAGCAGTACTTC. Its translation is CASSSGQGTYEQYF.

V and J are TRBV28 and TRBJ2-7; D unresolved. V was shortened by 5 bases and J by 5 bases, with 4 bases between the two germline ends. CDR3 length: 10 residues. CDR1 and CDR2 from the germline V gene are MDHEN and SYDVKM. The CDR3 DNA reads as TGTGCCAGCAGTCTAAACGAGCAGTACTTC. Translated, it gives CASSLNEQYF.

The genes are TRBV11-1 and TRBJ2-2; 7 positions agree with TRBD1. With 5 bases clipped from V and 7 bases from J, the junction kept 13 bases outside the gene matches. This CDR3 is 16 amino acids long. Per germline, CDR1 SGHAT and CDR2 FQDESV (reference sequence). CDR3 nucleotides: TGTGCCAGCAGCCGCCGGGCCACGGGACAGCGCGGGGAGCTGTTTTTT. This encodes CASSRRATGQRGELFF. The whole variable domain, filled in from reference TRBV11-1 and TRBJ2-2, reads EAEVAQSPRYKITEKSQAVAFWCDPISGHATLYWYRQILGQGPELLVQFQDESVVDDSQLPKDRFSAERLKGVDSTLKIQPAELGDSAMYLCASSRRATGQRGELFFGEGSRLTVL.

The CDR3 loop is CASSLRTSGSSYNEQFF. CDR3 nucleotides: TGTGCCAGCAGCTTGAGGACTAGCGGGAGCTCCTACAATGAGCAGTTCTTC. The chain joins TRBV5-6 to TRBJ2-1; TRBD2 matches 13 bases. Germline values: CDR1 SGHDT, CDR2 YYEEEE. This CDR3 is 17 amino acids long. The V segment lost 1 base and the J segment 0 bases; nucleotides outside the gene matches: 1.

The gene calls are TRBV14 and TRBJ2-7; weak D call: TRBD1 (5 bases). Germline values: CDR1 SGHDN, CDR2 FVKESK. Trimming stripped 4 bases from V and 2 bases from J, with 15 bases between. CDR3 length: 15 residues. Written as DNA, the CDR3 is TGTGCCAGCAGCCCAACCACGTGGGGCACCTACGAGCAGTACTTC. Its translation is CASSPTTWGTYEQYF. Using reference TRBV14 and TRBJ2-7 for the parts outside the CDR3, the full variable domain is EAGVTQFPSHSVIEKGQTVTLRCDPISGHDNLYWYRRVMGKEIKFLLHFVKESKQDESGMPNNRFLAERTGGTYSTLKVQPAELEDSGVYFCASSPTTWGTYEQYFGPGTRLTVT.

This clone occurred a few times. For the CDR3, the DNA is TGTGCCAGCAGCTTCCAAGCGGGGATCTACAATGAGCAGTTCTTC. The encoded protein is CASSFQAGIYNEQFF. This chain links TRBV11-3 with TRBJ2-1; 7 bases fit TRBD2. Germline CDR1 reads SGHNT; CDR2 reads YENEEA. Unmatched junction bases numbered 5, after V lost 3 bases and J lost 3 bases. The CDR3 totals 15 residues.

CDR3 sequence (DNA): TGCAGCGTTGAATTCCAAAATGGGACAGGGGGCTATGGCTACACCTTC. This gives the protein CSVEFQNGTGGYGYTF. The chain carries TRBV29-1 and TRBJ1-2; 11 bases line up with TRBD1. The V and J ends lost 2 bases and 4 bases, in that order; junction bases with no gene match: 9. Germline V lookup: CDR1 SQVTM, CDR2 ANQGSEA. This CDR3 is built from 16 residues.

The gene calls are TRBV7-2 and TRBJ2-3; D uncertain. This CDR3 has 11 residues. Germline V gives CDR1 SGHTA, CDR2 FQGNSA. V was shortened by 2 bases and J by 8 bases, with 5 bases between the two germline ends. The CDR3 protein is CASSLRSTQYF. As DNA, the CDR3 is TGTGCCAGCAGCTTAAGGAGTACGCAGTATTTT.